This T cell receptor beta chain is from a study of shared clonotypes between healthy human individuals. Study-wide points: Among non-shared clonotypes, generation probabilities were lower than among those shared by all four donors. It was observed that 5% to 6.5% of naive CD4 clonotypes were shared across several donors.

Selected positively for CCR7 and CD45RO-negative, naive CD8 cells excluded terminally differentiated effector memory CD45RA+ cells. Genomic DNA per cell subset filled all wells of several immunoSEQ plates. Original methodology: Junction-only sequences produced by ImmunoSEQ had no quality scores, so filtering differed. Repertoires were generated with immunoSEQ multiplex PCR, while TCRdb's copy carries only in-frame clones and drops some. V, J and clone size are taken as reported in that table, and D and trimming were inferred from the DNA itself. The repertoire holds 2 million to 2.5 million clones, with 85% to 95% as singletons. V lost 0 bases, J lost 6 bases, and 17 bases lay in between. This CDR3 is built from 16 residues. The germline CDR1 and CDR2 sequences are ENHRY and SYGVKD. Regarding this clone: As yet, its antigen is unknown.

This TCR was recovered from a young man in good health. Some clones in this sample may be carry-over from other donors' samples. The source material was naive CD8+ T cells from PBMCs. This chain joins TRBV10-3 and TRBJ1-2; TRBD1 might be the D (6 bases). The CDR3 nucleotides are TGTGCCATCAGTGAGTCGTCGGGGGGCCAGGGAGATGGCTACACCTTC. Residues: CAISESSGGQGDGYTF.